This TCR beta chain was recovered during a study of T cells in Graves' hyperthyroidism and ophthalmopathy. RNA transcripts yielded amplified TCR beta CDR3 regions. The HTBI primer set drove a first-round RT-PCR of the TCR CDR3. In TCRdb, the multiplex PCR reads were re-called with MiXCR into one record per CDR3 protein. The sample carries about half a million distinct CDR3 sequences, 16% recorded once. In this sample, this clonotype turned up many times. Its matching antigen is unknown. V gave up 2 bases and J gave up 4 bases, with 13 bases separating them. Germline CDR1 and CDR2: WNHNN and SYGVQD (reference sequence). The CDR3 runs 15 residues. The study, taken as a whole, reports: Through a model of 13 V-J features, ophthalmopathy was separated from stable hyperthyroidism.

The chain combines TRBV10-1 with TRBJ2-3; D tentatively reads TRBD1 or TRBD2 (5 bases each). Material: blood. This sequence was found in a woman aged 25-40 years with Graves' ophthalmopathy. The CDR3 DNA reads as TGCGCCAGCAGTGAGGGGGGTCGGGCGGCAGATACGCAGTATTTT. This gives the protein CASSEGGRAADTQYF.